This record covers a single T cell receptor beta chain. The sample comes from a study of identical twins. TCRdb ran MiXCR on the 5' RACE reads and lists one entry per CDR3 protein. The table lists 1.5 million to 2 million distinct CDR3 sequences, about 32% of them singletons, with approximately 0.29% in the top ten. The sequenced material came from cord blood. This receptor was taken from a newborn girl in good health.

The CDR3 protein is CSARKGDSDQPQHF. For the CDR3, the DNA is TGCAGTGCTAGAAAAGGGGACTCAGATCAGCCCCAGCATTTT. The rearrangement uses TRBV20-1 and TRBJ1-5; D is perhaps TRBD1 (5 bases). The V end lost 2 bases, the J end lost 5 bases, and 13 bases lay between the germline ends. Per the germline V gene, CDR1 is DFQATT and CDR2 is SNEGSKA (reference sequence). The CDR3 spans 14 residues.